The TCR beta chain under discussion was sequenced for a study of radiation and T cells in renal cell carcinoma. Study background: Nephrectomy followed 15 Gy stereotactic body radiation by 4 weeks.

As to time point: baseline pretreatment blood. Treatment: 15 Gy SBRT to primary tumor, nephrectomy 4 weeks later. Blood was sampled at baseline, 2 weeks and 4 weeks after SBRT. Clear cell pathology was present in this patient's renal cell carcinoma. Data came from immunoSEQ multiplex PCR; TCRdb stores just in-frame clones and leaves some out. The top ten hold under 9.5% of the sample, which has 100,000 or so clones, about 88% seen once. With 3 bases removed from V and 6 bases from J, the gap between germline ends came to 14 bases. The CDR3 runs to 14 residues. Germline V gene lookup returns CDR1 SQVTM and CDR2 ANQGSEA.

Sequenced material: blood, taken from a patient whose treatment included radiotherapy and nephrectomy. V gene TRBV29-1 combines with J gene TRBJ2-2, with D tentatively TRBD1 or TRBD2 (6 bases each). This clonotype originated in a man in his fifties with renal cell carcinoma. CDR3 nucleotide sequence: TGCAGCGTTGAGGGACAAGGAGGGCCCGGGGAGCTGTTTTTT. It yields the protein CSVEGQGGPGELFF.